This T cell receptor (beta chain) was documented in a study of post-analysis software for immune sequencing data. Study as a whole: Secondary progressive, relapsing-remitting and progressive-relapsing multiple sclerosis were among the included disease courses.

The library was made from cDNA and included unique molecular identifiers. From around 0.96 to 9.9 million T cells, roughly 540,000 cDNA molecules were obtained. A single record per CDR3 protein comes from TCRdb applying MiXCR to the PCR reads. This sample yields 700,000 to 800,000 distinct CDR3 sequences, of which 25% to 30% are seen a single time; more than 0.55% belongs to the top ten. This clonotype was recorded many times. Its cognate antigen is unknown. Findings and caveats of the study: Co-batched samples clustered tightly together by F measure. Those with multiple sclerosis, the patient group, showed significantly lower normalized Chao1 diversity than controls.

The clonotype comes from a girl between 5 and 17 years old with multiple sclerosis. The material sequenced was blood.

The CDR3 DNA reads as TGTGCCAGCAGCGTAGCTACTCAGGGGGCGGAGCAGTACTTC. This translates into CASSVATQGAEQYF. The rearrangement uses TRBV9 and TRBJ2-5, with 8 bases identical to TRBD1. The CDR3 runs 14 residues. With V trimmed by 0 bases and J by 11 bases, 9 bases remained unmatched. CDR1 SGDLS and CDR2 YYNGEE come from the germline V gene.